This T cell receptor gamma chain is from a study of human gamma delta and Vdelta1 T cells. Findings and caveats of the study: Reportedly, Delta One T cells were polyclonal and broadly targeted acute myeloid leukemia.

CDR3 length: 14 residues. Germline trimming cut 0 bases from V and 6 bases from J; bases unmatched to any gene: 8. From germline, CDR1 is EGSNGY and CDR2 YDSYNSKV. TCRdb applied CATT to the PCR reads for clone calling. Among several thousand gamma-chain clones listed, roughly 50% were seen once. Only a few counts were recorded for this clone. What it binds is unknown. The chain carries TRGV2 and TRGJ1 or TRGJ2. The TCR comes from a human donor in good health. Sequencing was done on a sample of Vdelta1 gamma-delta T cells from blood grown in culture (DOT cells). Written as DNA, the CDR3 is TGTGCCACCTGGGACGGGCTTCGCCCTTATAAGAAACTCTTT. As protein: CATWDGLRPYKKLF.